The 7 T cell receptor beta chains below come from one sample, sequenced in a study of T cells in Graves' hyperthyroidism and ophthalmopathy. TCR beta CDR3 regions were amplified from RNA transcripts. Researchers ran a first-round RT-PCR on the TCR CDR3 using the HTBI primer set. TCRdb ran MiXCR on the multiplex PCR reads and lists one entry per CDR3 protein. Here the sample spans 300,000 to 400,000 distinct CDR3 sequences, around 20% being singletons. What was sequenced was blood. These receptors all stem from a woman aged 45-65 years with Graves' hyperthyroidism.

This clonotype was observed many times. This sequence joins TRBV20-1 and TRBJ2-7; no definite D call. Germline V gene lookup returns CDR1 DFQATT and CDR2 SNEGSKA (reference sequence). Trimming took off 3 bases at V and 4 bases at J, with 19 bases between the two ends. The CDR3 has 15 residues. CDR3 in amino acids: CSARAPDPPFYEQYF. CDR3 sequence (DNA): TGCAGTGCTAGGGCGCCGGATCCTCCTTTTTACGAGCAGTACTTC.

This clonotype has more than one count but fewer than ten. CDR3 sequence reads: CASSSPVGGANEQYF. CDR3 in DNA: TGTGCCAGCAGCTCCCCCGTGGGGGGCGCGAACGAGCAGTACTTC. The V gene is TRBV5-4, the J gene TRBJ2-7; D is perhaps TRBD1 or TRBD2 (6 bases each). The CDR3 length is 15 residues. Germline V gene sequence: CDR1 SGHNT, CDR2 YYREEE (reference sequence). V lost 3 bases to trimming and J lost 5 bases, with 18 bases between them.

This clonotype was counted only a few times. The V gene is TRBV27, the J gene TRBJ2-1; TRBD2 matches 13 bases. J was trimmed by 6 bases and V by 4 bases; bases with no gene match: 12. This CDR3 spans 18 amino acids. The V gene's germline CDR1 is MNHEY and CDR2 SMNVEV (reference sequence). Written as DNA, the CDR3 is TGTGCCAGCAGTTCCCGGACTAGCGGGAGAGTGTTTGGCAATGAGCAGTTCTTC. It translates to CASSSRTSGRVFGNEQFF.

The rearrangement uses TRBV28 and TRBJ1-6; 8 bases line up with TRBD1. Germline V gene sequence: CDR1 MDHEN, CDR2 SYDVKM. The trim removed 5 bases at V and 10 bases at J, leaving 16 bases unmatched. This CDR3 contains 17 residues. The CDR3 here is CASSPFALLRGRSPLHF. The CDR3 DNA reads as TGTGCCAGCAGTCCCTTTGCCTTACTCAGGGGGCGATCACCCCTCCACTTT.

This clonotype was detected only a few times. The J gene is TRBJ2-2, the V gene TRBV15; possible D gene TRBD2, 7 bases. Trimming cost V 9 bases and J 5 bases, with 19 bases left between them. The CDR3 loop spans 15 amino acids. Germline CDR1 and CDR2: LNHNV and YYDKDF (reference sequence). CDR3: CATSRGRASTGELFF. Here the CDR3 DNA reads TGTGCCACTTCGAGGGGGAGGGCCTCAACCGGGGAGCTGTTTTTT.

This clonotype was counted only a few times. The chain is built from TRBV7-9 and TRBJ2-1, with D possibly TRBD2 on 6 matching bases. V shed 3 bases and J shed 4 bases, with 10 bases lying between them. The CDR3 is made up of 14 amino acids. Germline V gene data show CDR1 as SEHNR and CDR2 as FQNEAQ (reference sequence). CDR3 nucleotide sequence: TGTGCCAGCAGCTTCTCTGGGGGGTACAATGAGCAGTTCTTC. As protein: CASSFSGGYNEQFF.

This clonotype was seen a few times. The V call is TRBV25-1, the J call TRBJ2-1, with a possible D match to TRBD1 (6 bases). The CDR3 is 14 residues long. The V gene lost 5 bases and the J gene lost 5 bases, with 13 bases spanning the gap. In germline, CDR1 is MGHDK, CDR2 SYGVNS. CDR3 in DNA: TGTGCCAGCAGTAACTCTGCAGGGGACAATGAGCAGTTCTTC. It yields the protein CASSNSAGDNEQFF.